This TCR beta chain was recovered during a study of cytomegalovirus exposure and HLA in healthy donors. Study findings and constraints: DRB1 had the most TCR associations and HLA-C the fewest, a later analysis found, with rates varying by HLA locus. Previously analyzed data showed that most TCR beta V segments were productive at a frequency of about 90% or about 30%.

For this clone: Its antigen remains unknown.

With 60 Vbeta and 13 Jbeta primers, the PCR was carried out. Produced via immunoSEQ multiplex PCR; TCRdb's table is partial and in-frame only. Among some 150,000 clones, over 65% were seen once, and the ten largest hold about 4.3%. The TCR was taken from a man aged 18 to 29 in good health and CMV-seropositive. Sequenced: PBMCs.

In DNA form, the CDR3 reads TGTGCCAGCAGTTACTTAACCGGGGAGCTGTTTTTT. It codes for CASSYLTGELFF. The chain employs TRBV6-5 and TRBJ2-2; no reliable D call. Germline V lookup: CDR1 MNHEY, CDR2 SVGAGI. The CDR3 covers 12 residues. With 1 base removed from V and 5 bases from J, the gap between germline ends came to 2 bases.